The T cell receptor (beta chain) under discussion was sequenced for a study of CD8 T cells in ankylosing spondylitis. On this clonotype: The antigen remains unidentified.

One entry per CDR3 protein results from TCRdb running MiXCR on the 5' RACE reads. The data contain 200,000 or so distinct CDR3 sequences, 13% of them seen just once; the ten biggest clones take up approximately 9.9%. Overall study results and limits: The clones that were linked to disease were reported to be significantly enriched in matched synovial fluid samples from ankylosing spondylitis patients. Among TCR beta sequences, a motif of under ten highly homologous variants appeared characteristic of ankylosing spondylitis blood.

The V end lost 9 bases, the J end lost 1 base, and 13 bases lay between the germline ends. This CDR3 comprises 13 residues. Per the germline V gene, CDR1 is SGHVS and CDR2 is FQNEAQ. The material sequenced was blood, either unsorted or a sorted T cell fraction (not recorded which). The gene calls are TRBV7-8 and TRBJ2-7, with D possibly TRBD1 on 6 matching bases. This sequence originates from a female donor with ankylosing spondylitis or in good health (not recorded which). Here the CDR3 reads CARGSRGSYEQYF. The CDR3 DNA is TGTGCCAGGGGCTCCAGGGGATCCTACGAGCAGTACTTC.